The 5 T cell receptor beta chains listed next were all sequenced from one sample in a study of shared clonotypes between healthy human individuals. Sequencing was performed with immunoSEQ multiplex PCR; in TCRdb, only in-frame clones are kept and a portion is missing. Of 2 million to 2.5 million clones in the sample, approximately 93% were seen once. The material sequenced was naive CD4+ T cells from PBMCs. The subset is: CD45RA+ positively selected. These TCRs come from a man younger than 35 in good health. Some clones in this sample may be carry-over from other donors' samples.

The rearrangement links TRBV5-4 to TRBJ2-7; weak D call: TRBD2 (6 bases). The germline V and J ends were trimmed by 4 bases and 5 bases, with 19 bases remaining between them. The CDR3 length is 15 residues. Germline V gene lookup returns CDR1 SGHNT and CDR2 YYREEE (reference sequence). The CDR3 DNA sequence: TGTGCCAGCAGCCAAGTTGCTGCCGGGAGCCACGAGCAGTACTTC. Protein sequence: CASSQVAAGSHEQYF.

The table lists this clone with a count of one. Other DNA sequences in the sample encode the same CDR3. This chain links TRBV7-9 with TRBJ2-5; D is unresolved. With 5 bases removed from V and 7 bases from J, the gap between germline ends came to 14 bases. This CDR3 spans 13 amino acids. Germline V gene sequence: CDR1 SEHNR, CDR2 FQNEAQ (reference sequence). The CDR3 spells CASSTRGAGTQYF. For the CDR3, the DNA is TGTGCCAGCAGCACCCGAGGTGCCGGGACCCAGTACTTC.

This clone was counted once. The genes are TRBV19 and TRBJ1-4, with a possible D match to TRBD1 (6 bases). The CDR3 covers 14 residues. With 2 bases removed from V and 8 bases from J, the gap between germline ends came to 12 bases. CDR1 and CDR2 from the germline V gene are LNHDA and SQIVND (reference sequence). CDR3 bases: TGTGCCAGTAGTATAAAGCGGACAGTGGAAAAACTGTTTTTT. Its protein is CASSIKRTVEKLFF.

This sequence joins TRBV11-2 and TRBJ2-7; tentative D call: TRBD2 (6 bases). This CDR3 region has 17 residues. From germline, CDR1 is SGHAT and CDR2 FQNNGV. Trimming cost V 0 bases and J 0 bases, with 15 bases left between them. CDR3 loop: CASSLDRSGARSYEQYF. CDR3 DNA: TGTGCCAGCAGCTTAGACCGTAGCGGAGCCCGCTCCTACGAGCAGTACTTC.

This chain links TRBV6-1 with TRBJ2-7; no firm D call. Deletions cut 5 bases from V and 3 bases from J, with 14 bases between. The CDR3 runs 14 residues. The germline gives CDR1 MNHNS, CDR2 SASEGT. In DNA, the CDR3 is TGTGCCAGCAGTCCCGGACCAAGGAGCTACGAGCAGTACTTC. Translating it yields CASSPGPRSYEQYF.